The TCR beta chain under discussion was sequenced for a study of blood T cells in healthy people across ages. Study-wide points: Fewer expanded clones and more diversity marked long-lived versus aged donors. The lack of PBMC sorting stopped any conclusive naive versus antigen-experienced comparison.

Primed by a sample-barcoded 5' primer and a J-beta primer mix, a second PCR proceeded for about 6 to 11 cycles. TCRdb passed the 5' RACE reads through MiXCR, listing each CDR3 protein once. The data contain around 790,000 distinct CDR3 sequences, about 42% of them singletons. This CDR3 has 15 residues. CDR1 and CDR2 (germline): SGDLS, YYNGEE. V was pared by 0 bases and J by 10 bases, with 14 bases between. Concerning this clonotype: Its target is unknown.

The sample consisted of blood. This receptor was obtained from a man aged 55 to 69 in good health. V usage is TRBV9 and J usage is TRBJ1-6; D perhaps matches TRBD1 (5 bases). This CDR3 is CASSVEGPGESPLHF. The DNA of the CDR3 is TGTGCCAGCAGCGTAGAGGGACCGGGGGAATCACCCCTCCACTTT.